Presented here are 28 T cell receptor beta chains from one specimen sequenced in a study of cytomegalovirus exposure and HLA in healthy donors. Sequencing was performed with immunoSEQ multiplex PCR; in TCRdb, only in-frame clones are kept and a portion is missing. The sample has about 130,000 clones, roughly 89% seen once. The sequencing sample was made of PBMCs. All receptors come from a young woman in good health and CMV-seronegative.

The J gene is TRBJ1-5, the V gene TRBV5-6, with 7 bases matching TRBD1. Germline CDR1 SGHDT, CDR2 YYEEEE. V lost 0 bases, J lost 6 bases, and 3 bases stayed unmatched. This CDR3 is 14 amino acids long. CDR3 in DNA: TGTGCCAGCAGCTTGGGACAGGGAAGTCAGCCCCAGCATTTT. This sequence encodes CASSLGQGSQPQHF.

The J gene is TRBJ2-1, the V gene TRBV5-4; a weak D match, TRBD1 (6 bases). Germline V lookup: CDR1 SGHNT, CDR2 YYREEE (reference sequence). The germline V and J ends were trimmed by 1 base and 6 bases, with 8 bases remaining between them. CDR3 length: 13 residues. CDR3 sequence (DNA): TGTGCCAGCAGCTTGAAGGGGGTCAATGAGCAGTTCTTC. It yields the protein CASSLKGVNEQFF.

This clone was seen a single time. The rearrangement joins TRBV27 to TRBJ2-3; 10 nucleotides match TRBD2. Germline CDR1 is MNHEY and CDR2 is SMNVEV (reference sequence). V was pared by 3 bases and J by 2 bases, with 8 bases of the junction left unmatched. The CDR3 is 17 residues long. The CDR3 reads CASSLWGSGGDTDTQYF. CDR3 nucleotides: TGTGCCAGCAGTTTGTGGGGCAGCGGGGGGGACACAGATACGCAGTATTTT.

The CDR3 loop reads CASSPRTGYSGNTIYF. In DNA, the CDR3 is TGTGCCAGCTCACCACGGACAGGATACTCTGGAAACACCATATATTTT. The chain joins TRBV18 to TRBJ1-3; 7 bases align to TRBD1. Germline V lookup: CDR1 KGHSH, CDR2 LQKENI. CDR3 length equals 16 residues. The V gene end was trimmed by 1 base and the J gene end by 0 bases; junction bases not matched to a gene: 3.

The rearrangement joins TRBV2 to TRBJ1-1; no reliable D call. CDR1 is SNHLY, CDR2 FYNNEI, per germline. The ends were cut back, 7 bases at V and 3 bases at J, with 15 bases in the middle. The CDR3 contains 14 residues. CDR3 bases: TGTGCCAGCATCGTGATGGCTTTGGACACTGAAGCTTTCTTT. It codes for CASIVMALDTEAFF. Full variable domain (rest looked up from reference TRBV2 and TRBJ1-1): EPEVTQTPSHQVTQMGQEVILRCVPISNHLYFYWYRQILGQKVEFLVSFYNNEISEKSEIFDDQFSVERPDGSNFTLKIRSTKLEDSAMYFCASIVMALDTEAFFGQGTRLTVV.

Only one count was recorded for this clone. The V and J genes are TRBV7-9 and TRBJ1-1, with D unclear. The CDR3 is 12 amino acids. Trimming stripped 2 bases from V and 9 bases from J, with 10 bases between. The germline CDR1 and CDR2 sequences are SEHNR and FQNEAQ (reference sequence). The CDR3: CASSLNGEKAFF. CDR3 nucleotides: TGTGCCAGCAGCTTAAACGGTGAGAAAGCTTTCTTT.

V and J are TRBV15 and TRBJ2-7; D gene uncertain. The CDR3 totals 12 residues. Germline CDR1 is LNHNV and CDR2 is YYDKDF (reference sequence). Trimming took 4 bases from V and 4 from J, leaving 8 bases between them. CDR3 residues: CATSTHYYEQYF. CDR3 coding DNA: TGTGCCACCAGCACACACTATTACGAGCAGTACTTC.

This chain connects TRBV10-2 to TRBJ1-5; D is possibly TRBD1 (6 bases). The CDR3 runs to 16 residues. Looked up from germline, CDR1 is WSHSY and CDR2 is SAAADI. Deletions cut 3 bases from V and 3 bases from J, with 15 bases between. This CDR3 is CASSDLRGGTNQPQHF. The CDR3 coding sequence is TGCGCCAGCAGTGATTTAAGGGGGGGGACCAATCAGCCCCAGCATTTT.

V and J are TRBV27 and TRBJ1-5; the D is unclear. CDR3 length equals 14 residues. Germline V lookup: CDR1 MNHEY, CDR2 SMNVEV (reference sequence). Trimming left V 5 bases short and J 5 bases short, with 13 bases between. The CDR3 sequence: CASSPRPTDQPQHF. CDR3 sequence (DNA): TGTGCCAGCAGTCCACGACCGACTGATCAGCCCCAGCATTTT.

The chain couples TRBV2 to TRBJ2-7, with D maybe TRBD1 (5 bases). Trimming took off 6 bases at V and 0 bases at J, with 15 bases between the two ends. The germline CDR1 and CDR2 sequences are SNHLY and FYNNEI. The CDR3 loop spans 15 amino acids. CDR3: CASSKRQMSSYEQYF. CDR3 bases: TGTGCCAGCAGCAAGCGACAGATGAGCTCCTACGAGCAGTACTTC. The variable domain in full, completed from reference TRBV2 and TRBJ2-7, reads EPEVTQTPSHQVTQMGQEVILRCVPISNHLYFYWYRQILGQKVEFLVSFYNNEISEKSEIFDDQFSVERPDGSNFTLKIRSTKLEDSAMYFCASSKRQMSSYEQYFGPGTRLTVT.

The chain uses TRBV9 and TRBJ1-1, with D possibly matching TRBD1 (5 bases). The CDR3 spans 14 residues. The V gene lost 0 bases and the J gene lost 5 bases, with 11 bases spanning the gap. Germline V gene sequence: CDR1 SGDLS, CDR2 YYNGEE. The CDR3 spells CASSVGTLGTEAFF. The CDR3 nucleotides read TGTGCCAGCAGCGTAGGGACACTCGGGACTGAAGCTTTCTTT.

CDR3 loop: CASSEEGETQYF. CDR3 sequence (DNA): TGTGCCAGCAGTGAAGAGGGGGAGACCCAGTACTTC. The chain has TRBV6-1 and TRBJ2-5, with D perhaps matching TRBD1 (5 bases). Trimming stripped 1 base from V and 5 bases from J, with 5 bases between. The CDR3 totals 12 residues. In germline, CDR1 is MNHNS, CDR2 SASEGT.

The chain employs TRBV7-9 and TRBJ1-2, with D possibly being TRBD1 (6 bases). Trimming removed 6 bases at V and 4 bases at J, with 9 bases between. CDR1 and CDR2 (germline): SEHNR, FQNEAQ (reference sequence). The CDR3 spans 12 residues. CDR3 sequence: CASSEDSYGYTF. The CDR3 DNA sequence: TGTGCCAGCAGTGAGGACAGCTATGGCTACACCTTC.

This clone occurred a few times. Other DNA sequences from this sample encode an identical CDR3 as well. This chain joins TRBV5-1 and TRBJ1-6, with D possibly TRBD1 on 5 matching bases. Germline CDR1 is SGHRS and CDR2 is YFSETQ. This CDR3 is built from 15 residues. Trimming took 0 bases from V and 7 from J, leaving 11 bases between them. The CDR3 region has the DNA TGCGCCAGCAGCTTGGTAGGCCAGGGAAATTCACCCCTCCACTTT. This sequence encodes CASSLVGQGNSPLHF.

This chain joins TRBV5-8 and TRBJ1-1; no definite D call. V gave up 1 base and J gave up 4 bases, with 8 bases separating them. Germline V gene data show CDR1 as SGHTS and CDR2 as YDEGEE. This CDR3 has 13 residues. The chain's CDR3 is CASSLYGGTEAFF. In DNA form, the CDR3 reads TGTGCCAGCAGCTTGTATGGAGGCACTGAAGCTTTCTTT.

The V and J genes are TRBV5-1 and TRBJ2-7, with D tentatively TRBD2 (5 bases). Germline lookup yields CDR1 SGHRS and CDR2 YFSETQ. V lost 4 bases and J 0 bases, leaving 17 bases between the germline ends. CDR3 length: 16 residues. Here the CDR3 reads CASSPTTRRGSYEQYF. For the CDR3, the DNA is TGCGCCAGCAGCCCCACGACAAGACGGGGCTCCTACGAGCAGTACTTC.

The chain combines TRBV11-2 with TRBJ2-7; 7 bases fit TRBD2. In germline, CDR1 is SGHAT, CDR2 FQNNGV. The CDR3 runs 16 residues. J was trimmed by 2 bases and V by 1 base; bases with no gene match: 8. This chain's CDR3 is CASSLGPAGLTYEQYF. The DNA for the CDR3 is TGTGCCAGCAGCTTAGGTCCAGCGGGGCTTACCTACGAGCAGTACTTC. Full variable domain (remainder filled in from reference TRBV11-2 and TRBJ2-7): EAGVAQSPRYKIIEKRQSVAFWCNPISGHATLYWYQQILGQGPKLLIQFQNNGVVDDSQLPKDRFSAERLKGVDSTLKIQPAKLEDSAVYLCASSLGPAGLTYEQYFGPGTRLTVT.

V usage is TRBV6-6 and J usage is TRBJ1-2; 8 bases match TRBD1. The trim removed 6 bases at V and 5 bases at J, leaving 5 bases unmatched. This CDR3 has 13 residues. The V gene's germline CDR1 is MNHNY and CDR2 SVGAGI (reference sequence). The chain's CDR3 is CASRHTGGYGYTF. The CDR3, as DNA: TGTGCCAGCAGGCATACAGGGGGGTATGGCTACACCTTC.

V gene TRBV19 combines with J gene TRBJ1-1, with D possibly being TRBD1 (6 bases). V shed 3 bases and J shed 7 bases, with 15 bases lying between them. Germline V gene lookup returns CDR1 LNHDA and CDR2 SQIVND (reference sequence). The CDR3 contains 14 residues. For the CDR3, the DNA is TGTGCCAGTAGTATCTTGAGGGGGTCTGGTGAAGCTTTCTTT. Encoded protein: CASSILRGSGEAFF.

The rearrangement joins TRBV9 to TRBJ2-3; D gene unclear. V was pared by 0 bases and J by 5 bases, with 4 bases between. CDR1 and CDR2 from the germline V gene are SGDLS and YYNGEE. This CDR3 is 12 amino acids long. CDR3 coding DNA: TGTGCCAGCAGCGTAGTTCAAGATACGCAGTATTTT. Translation gives CASSVVQDTQYF.

The V gene is TRBV9, the J gene TRBJ1-1; no clear D gene. This CDR3 has 14 amino acids. Between the trimmed V and J ends, which lost 1 base and 0 bases, there was a span of 7 bases. Germline V gene lookup returns CDR1 SGDLS and CDR2 YYNGEE. CDR3 amino acids: CASSVSGMNTEAFF. The DNA for the CDR3 is TGTGCCAGCAGCGTATCGGGGATGAACACTGAAGCTTTCTTT.

This chain joins TRBV28 and TRBJ1-1; a weak D match, TRBD1 (5 bases). Germline V CDR1 and CDR2: MDHEN, SYDVKM. This CDR3 has 14 residues. Trimming took off 4 bases at V and 1 base at J, with 10 bases between the two ends. The CDR3 nucleotides read TGTGCCAGCAGTTCCTGGGGGGGGAACACTGAAGCTTTCTTT. It translates to CASSSWGGNTEAFF.

The chain is built from TRBV9 and TRBJ2-1; 9 bases are a match to TRBD1. CDR1 is SGDLS and CDR2 is YYNGEE in the germline V gene. The V gene end was trimmed by 4 bases and the J gene end by 3 bases; junction bases not matched to a gene: 5. The CDR3 is made up of 15 amino acids. The CDR3 region is CASSTQGALYNEQFF. The CDR3 DNA is TGTGCCAGCAGCACACAGGGGGCTCTCTACAATGAGCAGTTCTTC.

This chain links TRBV2 with TRBJ1-1; D is unclear. From germline, CDR1 is SNHLY and CDR2 FYNNEI. This CDR3 region has 13 residues. V was trimmed by 9 bases and J by 4 bases, leaving 15 bases between them. CDR3 in amino acids: CASSPEGGTEAFF. The CDR3 coding sequence is TGTGCCAGTAGCCCTGAGGGTGGCACTGAAGCTTTCTTT.

The chain has TRBV7-3 and TRBJ2-1; D possibly corresponds to TRBD2 (6 bases). Germline loops: CDR1 SGHTA, CDR2 FQGTGA. V shed 3 bases and J shed 8 bases, with 11 bases lying between them. This CDR3 spans 13 amino acids. CDR3 amino acids: CASSFEPGDEQFF. The CDR3 nucleotides read TGTGCCAGCAGCTTCGAGCCGGGGGATGAGCAGTTCTTC.

The chain joins TRBV4-1 to TRBJ1-5; D call uncertain. CDR3 length: 16 residues. Trimming took 3 bases from V and 0 from J, leaving 12 bases between them. From germline, CDR1 is MGHRA and CDR2 YSYEKL. This CDR3 reads CASSQGAGFSNQPQHF. The CDR3 region has the DNA TGCGCCAGCAGCCAGGGAGCGGGATTTAGCAATCAGCCCCAGCATTTT.

This clone was observed a few times. The chain uses TRBV11-2 and TRBJ2-5; 8 bases line up with TRBD1. The J segment lost 2 bases and the V segment lost 0 bases, leaving 11 bases of the junction unmatched. The CDR3 has 18 residues. Looked up from germline, CDR1 is SGHAT and CDR2 is FQNNGV. CDR3 nucleotides: TGTGCCAGCAGCTTAGATCTTGTCAGGGGGCGCGGACAAGAGACCCAGTACTTC. It is translated as CASSLDLVRGRGQETQYF.

Written as DNA, the CDR3 is TGTGCCACCGTGGCCGGGACAGGGGCCACAGATACGCAGTATTTT. This translates into CATVAGTGATDTQYF. This chain connects TRBV6-1 to TRBJ2-3; the match to TRBD1 covers 10 bases. Germline loops: CDR1 MNHNS, CDR2 SASEGT. Unmatched junction bases numbered 9, after V lost 10 bases and J lost 2 bases. The length of the CDR3 is 15 residues.